These 20 T cell receptor beta chains were all obtained from the same sample, sequenced in a study of HIV-infected patients and healthy controls. About 450 ng RNA was reverse transcribed with alpha and beta constant-region primers. Each of the alpha and beta chains got its own library through chain-specific third strand synthesis with indices. TCRdb independently ran MiXCR on the 5' RACE reads; one entry per CDR3 protein. The sample contains around 5,000 distinct CDR3 sequences, approximately 20% of which appear only once. Roughly three months, about 14 weeks, into antiretroviral therapy, follow-up blood was collected. All unsorted peripheral T cells were captured because whole blood was used without fractionation. The sample was blood, taken during antiretroviral therapy. These receptors all come from an adult with HIV infection.

In its sample, this clonotype ranks as medium-sized. The chain recombines TRBV20-1 with TRBJ1-5, with 7 bases that match TRBD1. The CDR3 length is 14 residues. With V trimmed by 4 bases and J by 0 bases, 3 bases remained unmatched. Germline assignment: CDR1 DFQATT and CDR2 SNEGSKA (reference sequence). The CDR3: CSATQGPSNQPQHF. Written as DNA, the CDR3 is TGCAGTGCTACACAGGGGCCTAGCAATCAGCCCCAGCATTTT.

Relative to its sample, this clonotype is medium-sized. The V gene is TRBV11-2, the J gene TRBJ2-1; 7 positions match TRBD1. V shed 2 bases and J 0 bases; nucleotides not matched to a gene: 10. The CDR3 extends over 18 amino acids. Germline V gives CDR1 SGHAT, CDR2 FQNNGV. The CDR3 sequence is CASSLSAGGPSSYNEQFF. CDR3 DNA sequence: TGTGCCAGCAGCTTATCTGCAGGGGGTCCAAGCTCCTACAATGAGCAGTTCTTC.

This clonotype is medium-sized. The gene calls are TRBV7-9 and TRBJ2-3, with D unclear. Germline V gene lookup returns CDR1 SEHNR and CDR2 FQNEAQ (reference sequence). The CDR3 has 12 residues. V lost 6 bases to trimming and J lost 3 bases, with 7 bases between them. This CDR3 is CASRAGTDTQYF. As DNA, the CDR3 is TGTGCCAGCAGGGCCGGGACAGATACGCAGTATTTT.

This clonotype was seen ten or more times. This chain uses TRBV9 with TRBJ1-2; D is uncertain. CDR3 length equals 15 residues. Trimming removed 0 bases at V and 4 bases at J, with 13 bases between. From germline, CDR1 is SGDLS and CDR2 YYNGEE. The DNA for the CDR3 is TGTGCCAGCAGCGTAGGATCTTTGGACCCCTATGGCTACACCTTC. It codes for CASSVGSLDPYGYTF.

Concerning this clonotype: Since a much larger clone is just one base distant, this may be a read error. The V gene is TRBV2, the J gene TRBJ2-7; D may be TRBD1 (5 bases). CDR1 is SNHLY and CDR2 is FYNNEI in the germline V gene. Trimming left V 10 bases short and J 0 bases short, with 13 bases between. CDR3 length: 13 residues. CDR3 sequence (DNA): TGTGCCATCAGGGCCCCAGCCTCCTACGAGCAGTACTTC. This encodes CAIRAPASYEQYF.

This clonotype is labeled as medium-sized. This chain connects TRBV3-1 to TRBJ1-5, with D possibly TRBD1 on 5 matching bases. V lost 1 base, J lost 2 bases, and 9 bases lay in between. This CDR3 comprises 15 residues. Germline-derived CDR1 and CDR2 are LGHDT and YNNKEL (reference sequence). The CDR3 DNA sequence: TGTGCCAGCAGCCAAGGGGGCGGGGGCAATCAGCCCCAGCATTTT. This sequence encodes CASSQGGGGNQPQHF.

This clonotype is medium-sized (0.01 to 0.1%) in the sample. The V call is TRBV4-2, the J call TRBJ2-3; 13 positions agree with TRBD2. Unmatched junction bases numbered 5, after V lost 4 bases and J lost 4 bases. The CDR3 spans 16 residues. The V gene's germline CDR1 is LGHNA and CDR2 YNFKEQ. The CDR3 is CASSLTGTSGADTQYF. The CDR3 DNA is TGTGCCAGCAGCCTAACCGGGACTAGCGGGGCAGATACGCAGTATTTT.

This clonotype showed up just once. Given a much more abundant clone one base away, this may be a read error. This chain joins TRBV12-3 or TRBV12-4 and TRBJ1-5, with a possible D match to TRBD1 (6 bases). There are 15 residues in the CDR3. The CDR3 DNA reads as TGTGCCAGCAGTCCATACACAGGGAGCAATCATCCCCAGCATTTT. It translates to CASSPYTGSNHPQHF.

By sample fraction, this clonotype is medium-sized (0.01 to 0.1%). The genes are TRBV20-1 and TRBJ2-3; 7 bases line up with TRBD1. The J segment lost 1 base and the V segment lost 8 bases, leaving 6 bases of the junction unmatched. There are 13 residues in the CDR3. Per the germline V gene, CDR1 is DFQATT and CDR2 is SNEGSKA (reference sequence). CDR3 protein: CSTTGTGTDTQYF. For the CDR3, the DNA is TGCAGTACAACCGGGACAGGCACAGATACGCAGTATTTT.

This clonotype showed up just a few times. The genes are TRBV5-1 and TRBJ1-3; the D gene is possibly TRBD1 (5 bases). Per germline, CDR1 SGHRS and CDR2 YFSETQ. This CDR3 contains 14 residues. Deletions cut 3 bases from V and 0 bases from J, with 7 bases between. In nucleotides, the CDR3 is TGCGCCAGCAGCTACGACAGCTCTGGAAACACCATATATTTT. Translating gives CASSYDSSGNTIYF. Looking up the rest from reference TRBV5-1 and TRBJ1-3 gives the full variable domain: KAGVTQTPRYLIKTRGQQVTLSCSPISGHRSVSWYQQTPGQGLQFLFEYFSETQRNKGNFPGRFSGRQFSNSRSEMNVSTLELGDSALYLCASSYDSSGNTIYFGEGSWLTVV.

By its share, this clonotype is medium-sized. CDR3 DNA: TGTGCCAGCAGATCAGGGGAAGGTCAGCCCCAGCATTTT. It yields the protein CASRSGEGQPQHF. The chain combines TRBV2 with TRBJ1-5; D is possibly TRBD1 (6 bases). The CDR3 sequence is 13 residues long. The V end was cut by 6 bases, the J end by 6 bases, with 12 bases between. The germline V gene has CDR1 SNHLY and CDR2 FYNNEI.

This clonotype is deemed medium-sized. The rearrangement uses TRBV11-2 and TRBJ2-1; tentative D call: TRBD2 (6 bases). CDR1 SGHAT and CDR2 FQNNGV come from the germline V gene. Between the trimmed V and J ends, which lost 2 bases and 2 bases, there was a span of 10 bases. The CDR3 is made up of 15 amino acids. CDR3 protein: CASSLRDFPYNEQFF. The CDR3 bases are TGTGCCAGCAGCTTAAGGGACTTCCCCTACAATGAGCAGTTCTTC.

This clonotype is labeled medium-sized. The chain carries TRBV5-4 and TRBJ1-1; 7 nucleotides match TRBD1. This CDR3 is built from 14 residues. Germline V gene data show CDR1 as SGHNT and CDR2 as YYREEE (reference sequence). V dropped 4 bases and J dropped 0; count of bases not matched to a gene: 3. The CDR3 DNA sequence: TGTGCCAGCAGCCGACAGGGCATGAACACTGAAGCTTTCTTT. Translation: CASSRQGMNTEAFF. Full variable domain (rest looked up from reference TRBV5-4 and TRBJ1-1): ETGVTQSPTHLIKTRGQQVTLRCSSQSGHNTVSWYQQALGQGPQFIFQYYREEENGRGNFPPRFSGLQFPNYSSELNVNALELDDSALYLCASSRQGMNTEAFFGQGTRLTVV.

The chain is built from TRBV20-1 and TRBJ1-2, with D unclear. Trimming shortened V by 5 bases and J by 8 bases, and 24 bases separated the two germline ends. From germline, CDR1 is DFQATT and CDR2 SNEGSKA (reference sequence). The CDR3 sequence is 15 residues long. Here the CDR3 DNA reads TGCAGTGCTCCCCCGGGCCTAGCGGAGATAGGGGGCTACACCTTC. Translated: CSAPPGLAEIGGYTF.

This clonotype ranks as medium-sized. The chain employs TRBV5-5 and TRBJ1-5; weak D call: TRBD1 (5 bases). The CDR3 is made up of 13 amino acids. V was pared by 4 bases and J by 3 bases, with 8 bases between. Germline V CDR1 and CDR2: SGHKS, YYEKEE (reference sequence). This chain's CDR3 is CASSMDINQPQHF. The CDR3 DNA follows: TGTGCCAGCAGCATGGACATCAATCAGCCCCAGCATTTT.

In regard to this clonotype: This could be a read error, since a much larger clone is one nucleotide away. The chain combines TRBV20-1 with TRBJ1-1; 8 bases match TRBD1. V lost 7 bases to trimming and J lost 2 bases; unmatched junction nucleotides: 12. Germline V gives CDR1 DFQATT, CDR2 SNEGSKA (reference sequence). The CDR3 totals 15 residues. This CDR3 reads CSDSATGTGNTEAFF. Written as DNA, the CDR3 is TGCAGTGATAGTGCGACTGGGACAGGTAACACTGAAGCTTTCTTT.

This clonotype came up many times. The chain links TRBV30 to TRBJ2-7; D is possibly TRBD2 (7 bases). Germline V gives CDR1 GTSNPN, CDR2 SVGIG (reference sequence). CDR3 length: 14 residues. V was cut by 4 bases and J by 5 bases, with 18 bases left in between. In nucleotides, the CDR3 is TGTGCCTGGAACTTTGGGGGGGGGCCGGACGAGCAGTACTTC. Residues: CAWNFGGGPDEQYF.

This clonotype is categorized as medium-sized. This chain uses TRBV12-3 or TRBV12-4 with TRBJ2-7, with TRBD1 identical over 9 bases. The ends lost 3 bases at V and 3 bases at J; junction bases unmatched: 9. The CDR3 length is 16 residues. CDR3 residues: CASSLDRGRPNYEQYF. CDR3 DNA sequence: TGTGCCAGCAGTTTGGACAGGGGACGGCCTAACTACGAGCAGTACTTC.

Concerning this clonotype itself: A much larger clone differs from this one at a single base, so this may be a read error. This chain uses TRBV3-1 with TRBJ2-1; possible D gene TRBD1, 6 bases. Germline V CDR1 and CDR2: LGHDT, YNNKEL (reference sequence). CDR3 length: 19 residues. Between the trimmed V and J ends, which lost 0 bases and 7 bases, there was a span of 25 bases. The CDR3 region has the DNA TGTGCCAGCAGCCAAGAATGGGGGCGTAGCACCACAAGAGGTAATGAGCAGTTCTTC. Residues: CASSQEWGRSTTRGNEQFF.

By frequency in the sample, this clonotype is medium-sized. This rearrangement joins TRBV5-1 to TRBJ2-2; no definite D call. V lost 0 bases and J 6 bases, leaving 6 bases between the germline ends. The CDR3 runs to 13 residues. Germline lookup yields CDR1 SGHRS and CDR2 YFSETQ. DNA for the CDR3: TGCGCCAGCAGCTTGGTTGTCGCCGGGGAGCTGTTTTTT. Amino acid sequence: CASSLVVAGELFF.